The 10 T cell receptor beta chains given below trace back to one sample, sequenced in a study of CD8 T cells in Susac syndrome. A quantity of about 0.5 to 1 ug RNA underwent reverse transcription using random hexamers. MiXCR, applied by TCRdb to the immunoSEQ multiplex PCR reads, yields one record per CDR3 protein. The sample shows tens of thousands of distinct CDR3 sequences, around 94% of them seen only once. Sequences were obtained from CD8+ T cells from PBMCs. The receptors shown here come from a human donor in good health.

In this sample, this clonotype turned up once. The chain employs TRBV18 and TRBJ1-6; TRBD1 is a possible D gene (5 bases). V dropped 6 bases and J dropped 0 bases, with 15 bases sitting between them. Per germline, CDR1 KGHSH and CDR2 LQKENI. The CDR3 is 17 amino acids. CDR3 DNA sequence: TGTGCCAGCTCCCTTGACAGCCGCAGCTCCTATAATTCACCCCTCCACTTT. It encodes CASSLDSRSSYNSPLHF.

This chain links TRBV5-1 with TRBJ2-1; 10 bases map to TRBD2. The CDR3 runs to 15 residues. The V segment lost 4 bases and the J segment 5 bases; nucleotides outside the gene matches: 6. CDR1 is SGHRS and CDR2 is YFSETQ in the germline V gene. CDR3 sequence: CASSPGTSENNEQFF. DNA for the CDR3: TGCGCCAGCAGCCCCGGGACTAGCGAGAACAATGAGCAGTTCTTC.

This clonotype was recorded only once. This chain connects TRBV9 to TRBJ2-3; TRBD2 matches at 13 bases. V lost 3 bases, J lost 2 bases, and 3 bases stayed unmatched. This CDR3 contains 16 residues. Per the germline V gene, CDR1 is SGDLS and CDR2 is YYNGEE. This CDR3 is CASSALAGGNTDTQYF. The CDR3 region has the DNA TGTGCCAGCAGCGCACTAGCGGGGGGGAACACAGATACGCAGTATTTT.

This clonotype was recorded once. The chain has TRBV27 and TRBJ1-1; no definite D call. Trimming left V 8 bases short and J 5 bases short, with 15 bases between. The germline gives CDR1 MNHEY, CDR2 SMNVEV (reference sequence). The CDR3 is made up of 13 amino acids. The CDR3, as DNA: TGTGCCAGCTCCATAAGGGTGGGGACTGAAGCTTTCTTT. Translation gives CASSIRVGTEAFF.

The rearrangement uses TRBV6-6 and TRBJ2-5, with 11 positions matching TRBD2. Germline V lookup: CDR1 MNHNY, CDR2 SVGAGI (reference sequence). Trimming at V came to 0 bases and at J to 6 bases, leaving 6 bases not matched to a gene. The CDR3 covers 16 residues. CDR3 protein: CASSYSVSGGAKTQYF. CDR3 DNA sequence: TGTGCCAGCAGTTACTCGGTTAGCGGGGGGGCGAAGACCCAGTACTTC.

As DNA, the CDR3 is TGTGCCAGCAGTATGGGTGAGCTGGAGACCCAGTACTTC. This encodes CASSMGELETQYF. The chain couples TRBV6-6 to TRBJ2-5; D unclear. Germline loops: CDR1 MNHNY, CDR2 SVGAGI (reference sequence). The CDR3 extends over 13 amino acids. Trimming left V 5 bases short and J 5 bases short, with 12 bases between.

The rearrangement uses TRBV7-9 and TRBJ1-2; D call uncertain. CDR1 is SEHNR, CDR2 FQNEAQ, per germline (reference sequence). This CDR3 spans 14 amino acids. V was trimmed by 8 bases and J by 0 bases, leaving 13 bases between them. CDR3: CASPRDPPNYGYTF. The CDR3 DNA follows: TGTGCCAGCCCTAGGGATCCTCCTAACTATGGCTACACCTTC.

The chain combines TRBV27 with TRBJ2-6; D call uncertain. Germline loops: CDR1 MNHEY, CDR2 SMNVEV (reference sequence). This CDR3 region has 15 residues. Trimming stripped 5 bases from V and 0 bases from J, with 8 bases between. The DNA of the CDR3 is TGTGCCAGCAGTGTCAGCGTCTCTGGGGCCAACGTCCTGACTTTC. Protein: CASSVSVSGANVLTF.

The CDR3 here is CSAFFSGANVLTF. The CDR3 DNA follows: TGCAGTGCTTTTTTCTCTGGGGCCAACGTCCTGACTTTC. The chain joins TRBV20-1 to TRBJ2-6; unclear D gene. V was trimmed by 5 bases and J by 0 bases, leaving 5 bases between them. The germline gives CDR1 DFQATT, CDR2 SNEGSKA (reference sequence). This CDR3 region has 13 residues.

This sequence joins TRBV27 and TRBJ2-2; TRBD1 is a possible D gene (6 bases). The CDR3 loop spans 13 amino acids. V lost 4 bases and J lost 5, with 8 bases in between. Germline V gives CDR1 MNHEY, CDR2 SMNVEV (reference sequence). Here the CDR3 DNA reads TGTGCCAGCAGTTCACAGGGTACCGGGGAGCTGTTTTTT. As protein: CASSSQGTGELFF.